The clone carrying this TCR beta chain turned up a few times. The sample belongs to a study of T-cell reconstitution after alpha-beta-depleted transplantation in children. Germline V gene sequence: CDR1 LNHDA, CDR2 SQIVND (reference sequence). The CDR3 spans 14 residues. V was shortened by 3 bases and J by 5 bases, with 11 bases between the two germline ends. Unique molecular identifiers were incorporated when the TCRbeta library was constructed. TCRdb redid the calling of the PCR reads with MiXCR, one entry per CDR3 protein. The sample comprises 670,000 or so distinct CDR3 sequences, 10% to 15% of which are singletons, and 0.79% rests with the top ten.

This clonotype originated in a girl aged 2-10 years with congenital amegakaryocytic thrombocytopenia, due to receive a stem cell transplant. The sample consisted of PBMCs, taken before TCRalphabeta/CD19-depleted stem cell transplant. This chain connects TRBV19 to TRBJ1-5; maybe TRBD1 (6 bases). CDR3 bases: TGTGCCAGTAGTATCACGACAGGTTATCAGCCCCAGCATTTT. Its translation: CASSITTGYQPQHF.